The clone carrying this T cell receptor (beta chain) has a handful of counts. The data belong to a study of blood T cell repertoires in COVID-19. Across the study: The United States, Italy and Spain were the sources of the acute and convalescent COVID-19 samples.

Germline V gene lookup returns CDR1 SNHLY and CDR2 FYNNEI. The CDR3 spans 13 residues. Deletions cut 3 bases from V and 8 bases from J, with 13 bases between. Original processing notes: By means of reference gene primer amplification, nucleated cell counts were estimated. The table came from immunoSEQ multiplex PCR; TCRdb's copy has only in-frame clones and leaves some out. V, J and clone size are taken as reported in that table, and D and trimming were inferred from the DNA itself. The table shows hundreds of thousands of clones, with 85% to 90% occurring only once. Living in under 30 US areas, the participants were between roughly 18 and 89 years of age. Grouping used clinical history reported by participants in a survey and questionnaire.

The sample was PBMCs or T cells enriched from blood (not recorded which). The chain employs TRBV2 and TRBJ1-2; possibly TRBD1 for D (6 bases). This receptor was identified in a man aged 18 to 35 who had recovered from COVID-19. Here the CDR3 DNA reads TGTGCCAGCAGTGATTTGGGGGCCTGGGGCTACACCTTC. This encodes CASSDLGAWGYTF.